This T cell receptor (beta chain) came from a study of blood T cell repertoires in COVID-19. Per the original methods: Quantification of nucleated cells was approximated via reference gene primer amplification. Clones were sequenced by immunoSEQ multiplex PCR, and TCRdb holds only the in-frame ones, with some missing. The V and J calls and the clone size are those of that table, but D and trimming were determined from the DNA. The top ten hold roughly 7% of the sample, which has 300,000 to 350,000 clones, around 90% seen once. This clone was picked up one time. The Seattle site enrolled patients during active infection and followed them longitudinally. Germline-derived CDR1 and CDR2 are SGDLS and YYNGEE. The CDR3 is 16 residues long. V was trimmed by 3 bases and J by 7 bases, leaving 20 bases between them.

This rearrangement joins TRBV9 to TRBJ2-1; tentatively, D is TRBD2 (6 bases). The receptor was isolated from a woman aged 25 to 39 with COVID-19, enrolled during active disease. The sample comprised peripheral blood. CDR3 in amino acids: CASSAISGGPGNEQFF. The CDR3 nucleotides are TGTGCCAGCAGCGCCATTAGCGGCGGTCCTGGGAATGAGCAGTTCTTC.